The next 13 T cell receptor beta chains were all read from a single sample in a study of beta chain features in type 1 diabetes listed by TCRdb under 2018. Library construction relied on the immunoSEQ multiplex PCR assay. The entire isolated RNA was reverse transcribed using the High Capacity cDNA Reverse Transcription Kit, and thus expressed TCRB transcripts were sequenced. Here the immuneACCESS table is served through TCRdb, limited to in-frame sequences with V and J called. Missing clones are a known gap in these copies; in checked studies unresolved V genes cover under half, and the rest lacks a known reason. The sample table shows 300,000 to 350,000 clones, and roughly 21% are seen once. The ten top clones hold 0.044% of the sample. Specimen: naive CD4+ T cells from blood. The cell subset or site tag for this specimen amounts to: true naive CD4+ T cells. These receptors were obtained from a woman in her late teens or twenties in good health.

The chain combines TRBV21-1 with TRBJ2-1; the DNA was not compared with TRBD2, the D call given in the table. TRBV21-1 is assigned pseudogene status. This CDR3 contains 18 residues. CDR3 sequence: CASSKAYQGLSSYNEQFF. The CDR3 DNA is TGTGCCAGCAGCAAAGCGTACCAAGGACTTAGCTCCTACAATGAGCAGTTCTTC.

This clone was recorded a few times. Other DNA sequences of this sample code for an identical CDR3. This rearrangement joins TRBV2 to TRBJ2-5; the D gene is possibly TRBD2 (6 bases). Trimming took off 6 bases at V and 1 base at J, with 9 bases between the two ends. The germline V gene has CDR1 SNHLY and CDR2 FYNNEI. The CDR3 is made up of 13 amino acids. The CDR3 nucleotides read TGTGCCAGCAGCAGGGACTTCCAAGAGACCCAGTACTTC. It specifies CASSRDFQETQYF. Full variable domain (rest looked up from reference TRBV2 and TRBJ2-5): EPEVTQTPSHQVTQMGQEVILRCVPISNHLYFYWYRQILGQKVEFLVSFYNNEISEKSEIFDDQFSVERPDGSNFTLKIRSTKLEDSAMYFCASSRDFQETQYFGPGTRLLVL.

The sample holds a few counts of this clone. Other DNA sequences of this sample code for an identical CDR3. The chain joins TRBV9 to TRBJ1-1, with D tentatively TRBD1 (5 bases). This CDR3 is 14 amino acids long. V was cut by 0 bases and J by 0 bases, with 6 bases left in between. Germline lookup yields CDR1 SGDLS and CDR2 YYNGEE. The CDR3 nucleotides read TGTGCCAGCAGCGTAGGACAGTTGAACACTGAAGCTTTCTTT. Residues: CASSVGQLNTEAFF.

V usage is TRBV7-9 and J usage is TRBJ1-5, with 7 bases aligning to TRBD1. Germline V gene data show CDR1 as SEHNR and CDR2 as FQNEAQ (reference sequence). Germline trimming cut 5 bases from V and 4 bases from J; bases unmatched to any gene: 5. This CDR3 comprises 14 residues. As DNA, the CDR3 is TGTGCCAGCAGCCCACAGGGGACGAATCAGCCCCAGCATTTT. It specifies CASSPQGTNQPQHF. The entire variable domain, with the rest obtained from reference TRBV7-9 and TRBJ1-5, is as follows: DTGVSQNPRHKITKRGQNVTFRCDPISEHNRLYWYRQTLGQGPEFLTYFQNEAQLEKSRLLSDRFSAERPKGSFSTLEIQRTEQGDSAMYLCASSPQGTNQPQHFGDGTRLSIL.

The chain combines TRBV2 with TRBJ1-6; D gene ambiguous. The V gene lost 4 bases and the J gene lost 7 bases, with 8 bases spanning the gap. Germline V lookup: CDR1 SNHLY, CDR2 FYNNEI. The CDR3 loop spans 13 amino acids. Here the CDR3 DNA reads TGTGCCAGCAGTGTACGGTGGAATTCACCCCTCCACTTT. Its protein is CASSVRWNSPLHF.

This chain uses TRBV29-1 with TRBJ1-2, with D possibly TRBD1 on 5 matching bases. Trimming stripped 3 bases from V and 7 bases from J, with 21 bases between. The CDR3 runs to 15 residues. Per the germline V gene, CDR1 is SQVTM and CDR2 is ANQGSEA. CDR3 region: CSVDRGLAVLGGYTF. The CDR3 DNA reads TGCAGCGTTGATCGGGGACTCGCAGTTTTAGGTGGCTACACCTTC.

Only a few counts were recorded for this clone. The gene calls are TRBV4-2 and TRBJ2-1; 8 bases are a match to TRBD2. Trimming cost V 0 bases and J 3 bases; bases outside gene matches: 16. There are 20 residues in the CDR3. The germline CDR1 and CDR2 sequences are LGHNA and YNFKEQ. The CDR3, as DNA: TGTGCCAGCAGCCAAGAGGCGACTAGCGCCCGTTCCTACATCTACAATGAGCAGTTCTTC. Amino acid sequence: CASSQEATSARSYIYNEQFF.

The chain joins TRBV11-2 to TRBJ2-1; D is perhaps TRBD2 (5 bases). From germline, CDR1 is SGHAT and CDR2 FQNNGV. The CDR3 extends over 12 amino acids. The V end was cut by 3 bases, the J end by 7 bases, with 7 bases between. The CDR3 region has the DNA TGTGCCAGCAGCTTCCGGGATAATGAGCAGTTCTTC. It translates to CASSFRDNEQFF.

In this sample, this clone turned up a few times. The J gene is TRBJ2-3, the V gene TRBV29-1; D uncertain. V lost 7 bases, J lost 7 bases, and 15 bases lay in between. In germline, CDR1 is SQVTM, CDR2 ANQGSEA. The CDR3 totals 12 residues. CDR3 in DNA: TGCAGCGCCGGGTTACACGTAAATACGCAGTATTTT. Protein sequence: CSAGLHVNTQYF.

The sample holds a few counts of this clone. The chain uses TRBV30 and TRBJ1-2; 7 bases agree with TRBD1. Germline trimming cut 0 bases from V and 10 bases from J; bases unmatched to any gene: 2. CDR1 GTSNPN and CDR2 SVGIG come from the germline V gene (reference sequence). This CDR3 comprises 11 residues. CDR3 region: CAWSVGTVYTF. In DNA form, the CDR3 reads TGTGCCTGGAGTGTGGGGACAGTCTACACCTTC.

About this clone: The same CDR3 also results from other DNA sequences found in this sample. This rearrangement joins TRBV11-2 to TRBJ2-1, with TRBD1 identical over 7 bases. Germline values: CDR1 SGHAT, CDR2 FQNNGV. With 3 bases clipped from V and 7 bases from J, the junction kept 0 bases outside the gene matches. The CDR3 sequence is 12 residues long. Written as DNA, the CDR3 is TGTGCCAGCAGCTTGGACAGGAATGAGCAGTTCTTC. Encoded protein: CASSLDRNEQFF.

This clone turned up a few times. The CDR3 nucleotides read TGTGCCAGCAGCCCCCATTTAACAGGGGTCGCATCAGATACGCAGTATTTT. This encodes CASSPHLTGVASDTQYF. The gene calls are TRBV7-8 and TRBJ2-3, with TRBD1 matching 7 bases. The germline gives CDR1 SGHVS, CDR2 FQNEAQ. CDR3 length equals 17 residues. The V segment lost 5 bases and the J segment 4 bases; nucleotides outside the gene matches: 15.

V is TRBV5-4 and J is TRBJ1-1, with 9 bases fitting TRBD1. The germline CDR1 and CDR2 sequences are SGHNT and YYREEE (reference sequence). The V gene end was trimmed by 4 bases and the J gene end by 5 bases; junction bases not matched to a gene: 6. This CDR3 has 14 residues. The CDR3 region is CASSGKGQGTEAFF. CDR3 sequence (DNA): TGTGCCAGCAGCGGTAAGGGACAGGGTACTGAAGCTTTCTTT. Drawing the rest from reference TRBV5-4 and TRBJ1-1, the complete variable domain is ETGVTQSPTHLIKTRGQQVTLRCSSQSGHNTVSWYQQALGQGPQFIFQYYREEENGRGNFPPRFSGLQFPNYSSELNVNALELDDSALYLCASSGKGQGTEAFFGQGTRLTVV.